A selection of T cell receptor beta chains follows, all from one sample in a study of identifying expanded T cells in peripheral blood. Sequencing was performed with immunoSEQ multiplex PCR; in TCRdb, only in-frame clones are kept and a portion is missing. This sample has 90,000 to 100,000 clones, with around nine tenths found just once. Sequencing used blood. The receptors shown here come from a person aged 18 to 75 in good health. Each CDR3 is given with its conserved first and last residue. D genes are given only for firm matches. Expanded clones are given a class, and other clones once, few, many or no size at all.

clone_size	d_call	j_call	v_call	cdr3_nt	cdr3_aa
-	TRBD2	TRBJ2-7	TRBV5-1	TGCGCCAGCAGCTGGGGGGGATCCGGTTCCTACGAGCAGTACTTC	CASSWGGSGSYEQYF
-	-	TRBJ1-3	TRBV4-2	TGTGCCAGCAGCCAAACCTCCCCGGGTCCAGGGTCCGGGGACACCATATATTTT	CASSQTSPGPGSGDTIYF
once	TRBD2	TRBJ2-5	TRBV7-6	TGTGCCAGCAGCTTAGGACTAGCGGGACGGGAGACCCAGTACTTC	CASSLGLAGRETQYF
once	-	TRBJ1-2	TRBV9	TGTGCCAGCAGCGTAGACCCCCTAGGGTCCGATTATGGCTACACCTTC	CASSVDPLGSDYGYTF
-	-	TRBJ2-7	TRBV30	TGTGCCTGGAGTGTGAGGGAACCCTACGAGCAGTACTTC	CAWSVREPYEQYF
-	-	TRBJ2-1	TRBV5-6	TGTGCCAGCAGCTTGGTAGGGAATCCCTACAATGAGCAGTTCTTC	CASSLVGNPYNEQFF
-	-	TRBJ2-2	TRBV6-4	TGTGCCAGCAGTGACAGTCCCACCGGGGAGCTGTTTTTT	CASSDSPTGELFF
-	TRBD1	TRBJ2-7	TRBV7-8	TGTGCCAGCAGCCGTGGGACAGGGGATGGCGAGCAGTACTTC	CASSRGTGDGEQYF
-	-	TRBJ2-7	TRBV5-1	TGCGCCAGCAGCTTGGATGGCAGCTCCTACGAGCAGTACTTC	CASSLDGSSYEQYF
-	-	TRBJ1-2	TRBV27	TGTGCCAGCAGTTTACGACCGGACAAGGCGAGTAAGGTCTATGGCTACACCTTC	CASSLRPDKASKVYGYTF
-	-	TRBJ1-2	TRBV30	TGTGCCTGGAGTTTGCCAGGGGTTGGCTACACCTTC	CAWSLPGVGYTF